This entry concerns a single T cell receptor (beta chain). This sample is drawn from a study of blood T cell repertoires in COVID-19. Measured with immunoSEQ multiplex PCR; TCRdb has only the in-frame clones, and not every one. The top ten clones hold 3% to 4.5% of a sample with about 120,000 clones, over 60% of them seen once. Trimming left V 6 bases short and J 7 bases short, with 18 bases between. Germline V CDR1 and CDR2: KGHSH, LQKENI. The CDR3 has 14 residues. The chain links TRBV18 to TRBJ1-1; a weak D match, TRBD1 (5 bases). This TCR derives from a woman aged 80 or over with acute or convalescent COVID-19. The sample comprised peripheral blood. The CDR3 sequence: CASSNDFQGVEAFF. The CDR3, as DNA: TGTGCCAGCTCGAACGATTTTCAGGGCGTTGAAGCTTTCTTT.